The rows below give T cell receptor beta chains drawn from one sample of a study of T cell repertoires in aging, cancer and after chemotherapy. Using its own MiXCR run on the multiplex PCR reads, TCRdb lists one record per CDR3 protein. The repertoire holds approximately 2,000 distinct CDR3 sequences, with about 30% as singletons. The source material was blood. The receptor source for this set is a human donor with a blood cancer. Both conserved end residues are part of each CDR3. The D gene is left open where the match is weak. Clone size, where shown, is once, few, many, or a class for clones that have expanded.

J gene | V gene | clone size | D gene | CDR3 protein | CDR3 DNA
TRBJ1-1 | TRBV12-3/TRBV12-4 | few | NA | CASSYSGVTEAFF | TGTGCCAGCAGTTACAGCGGGGTTACTGAAGCTTTCTTT
TRBJ2-4 | TRBV12-3/TRBV12-4 | NA | NA | CASKWAGKNIQYF | TGTGCCAGCAAGTGGGCAGGGAAAAACATTCAGTACTTC
TRBJ2-5 | TRBV19 | few | NA | CASSSSQRGETQYF | TGTGCCAGTAGTAGCTCGCAGCGCGGAGAGACCCAGTACTTC
TRBJ1-1 | TRBV6-5 | few | NA | CASSYSSKGKGGEAFF | TGTGCCAGCAGTTACTCGAGTAAGGGTAAGGGAGGTGAAGCTTTCTTT
TRBJ2-5 | TRBV6-2/TRBV6-3 | NA | TRBD1 | CASTPLTGASKTQYF | TGTGCCAGCACCCCGCTGACAGGGGCTTCGAAGACCCAGTACTTC
TRBJ1-4 | TRBV12-3/TRBV12-4 | few | NA | CASSFLRGGAATNEKLFF | TGTGCCAGCAGTTTCCTCCGCGGGGGAGCGGCAACTAATGAAAAACTGTTTTTT
TRBJ2-5 | TRBV29-1 | large | TRBD1 | CSVSAGGRETQYF | TGCAGCGTTTCAGCAGGGGGCAGAGAGACCCAGTACTTC
TRBJ2-3 | TRBV10-3 | few | TRBD2 | CAISRTSGGSTDTQYF | TGTGCCATCAGCCGTACTAGCGGGGGATCTACAGATACGCAGTATTTT
TRBJ1-2 | TRBV5-6 | few | NA | CASSPIPPRDWGYTF | TGTGCCAGCAGCCCCATCCCTCCGCGGGACTGGGGCTACACCTTC
TRBJ2-5 | TRBV6-5 | NA | TRBD2 | CASSYLAGLETQYF | TGTGCCAGCAGTTACTTAGCGGGGCTTGAGACCCAGTACTTC
TRBJ2-4 | TRBV5-4 | NA | TRBD1 | CASSSRTGPLAKNIQYF | TGTGCCAGCAGCTCGCGGACAGGGCCACTAGCCAAAAACATTCAGTACTTC